Detailed here is one TCR beta chain. In the source study's methods: Amplification from reference gene primers served as the basis for estimated nucleated cell counts. The assay was immunoSEQ multiplex PCR, and TCRdb's table has in-frame clones only and misses some. The V and J calls and the clone size are those of that table, but D and trimming were determined from the DNA. The repertoire holds 200,000 to 250,000 clones, with 82% as singletons. The sample originates from a study of blood T cell repertoires in COVID-19. Across the study: COVID-19 samples from acute and convalescent phases originated in the United States, Italy and Spain. The cDNA or gDNA used as material had been derived from T cells, B-cell-depleted T cells, or PBMCs.

CDR3 length equals 17 residues. The germline CDR1 and CDR2 sequences are SGHRS and YFSETQ. V was shortened by 5 bases and J by 1 base, with 18 bases between the two germline ends. The sample was peripheral blood. This receptor was identified in a woman in her thirties or forties with acute or convalescent COVID-19. The J gene is TRBJ2-2, the V gene TRBV5-1, with D tentatively TRBD1 (6 bases). CDR3 sequence (DNA): TGCGCCAGCAGGTCCCCATTACCGGGACAGAACACCGGGGAGCTGTTTTTT. Its protein product is CASRSPLPGQNTGELFF.